This T cell receptor beta chain was sequenced for a study of cytomegalovirus exposure and HLA in healthy donors. Profiling relied on immunoSEQ multiplex PCR, and the TCRdb table lists in-frame clones only, not all of them. Counted here are fewer than 120,000 clones, around nine tenths occurring once; the ten biggest clones make up 1.9%. The source of this sequence is a woman aged 18-30 years in good health and CMV-seronegative. The sample taken for sequencing was PBMCs.

CDR3 nucleotides: TGCGCCAGCAGCCAAGGAGCGGCGCGGCGGGACACTGAAGCTTTCTTT. It yields the protein CASSQGAARRDTEAFF. V is TRBV4-1 and J is TRBJ1-1; no clear D. There are 16 residues in the CDR3. CDR1 is MGHRA and CDR2 is YSYEKL in the germline V gene. V lost 1 base and J 3 bases, leaving 15 bases between the germline ends.